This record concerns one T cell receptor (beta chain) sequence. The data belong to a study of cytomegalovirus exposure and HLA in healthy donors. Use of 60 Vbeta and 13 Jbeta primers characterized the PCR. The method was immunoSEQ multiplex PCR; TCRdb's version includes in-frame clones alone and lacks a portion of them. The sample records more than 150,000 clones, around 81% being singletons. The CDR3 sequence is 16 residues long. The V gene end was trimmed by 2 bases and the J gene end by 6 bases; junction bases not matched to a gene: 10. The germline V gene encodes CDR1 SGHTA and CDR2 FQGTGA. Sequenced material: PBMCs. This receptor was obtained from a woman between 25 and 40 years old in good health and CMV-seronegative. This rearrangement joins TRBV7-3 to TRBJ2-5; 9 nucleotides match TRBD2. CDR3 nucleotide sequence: TGTGCCAGCAGCTTAGAGTGGCGGGAGGGCTCAAAGACCCAGTACTTC. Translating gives CASSLEWREGSKTQYF. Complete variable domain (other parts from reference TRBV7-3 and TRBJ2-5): GAGVSQTPSNKVTEKGKYVELRCDPISGHTALYWYRQSLGQGPEFLIYFQGTGAADDSGLPNDRFFAVRPEGSVSTLKIQRTERGDSAVYLCASSLEWREGSKTQYFGPGTRLLVL.